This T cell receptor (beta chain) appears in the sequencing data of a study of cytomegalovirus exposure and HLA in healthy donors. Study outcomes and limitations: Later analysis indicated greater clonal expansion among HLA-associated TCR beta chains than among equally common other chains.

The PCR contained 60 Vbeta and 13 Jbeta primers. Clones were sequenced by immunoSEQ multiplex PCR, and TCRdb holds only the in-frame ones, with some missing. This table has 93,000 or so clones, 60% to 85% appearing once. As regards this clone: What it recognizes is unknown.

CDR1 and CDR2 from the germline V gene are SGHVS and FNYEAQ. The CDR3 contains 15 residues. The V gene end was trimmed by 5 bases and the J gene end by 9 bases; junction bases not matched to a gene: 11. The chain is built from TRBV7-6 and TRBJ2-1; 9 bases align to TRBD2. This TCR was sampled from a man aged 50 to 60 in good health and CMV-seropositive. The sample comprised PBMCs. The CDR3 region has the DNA TGTGCCAGCAGCCCCACTAGCGGGTTTACGGGTGAGCAGTTCTTC. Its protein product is CASSPTSGFTGEQFF.